The source of this T cell receptor (beta chain) is a study of CD8 T cells in Susac syndrome (dated by TCRdb to between 2017 and 2020). Study-level background: The study used repertoire sequencing to test whether antigen drove CD8+ T cell activation and differentiation in Susac syndrome. Results and caveats for the whole study, not just this receptor: The number of individuals in the TCR sequencing and HLA analysis was recognized as being relatively small.

In regard to this clonotype: Its target antigen remains unknown. The input lacks base qualities; no much larger clone sits a single base away.

RNA was extracted with the RNeasy kit and about 0.5 to 1 ug was reverse transcribed using random hexamers. TCR beta CDR3 regions were amplified with the immunoSEQ multiplex PCR assay covering 54 Vbeta and 13 Jbeta segments. PCR amplification bias was corrected using a synthetic template baseline for primer optimization and computational correction. The source study handled its data this way. Only productive sequences were kept, with reads annotated to V, D and J genes according to IMGT and analyzed in immunoSEQ Analyzer. To calculate clonality, Shannon entropy was normalized by log2 of the number of productive unique sequences and then subtracted from one. For each patient and control, public and private clones were evaluated among the 100 most prevalent clones. Susac-specific clones were defined as absent from healthy and MS cohorts, 850 to 1,300 published viral clones and other ImmuneACCESS disease sequences. In-frame beta chains were kept once TCRdb had trimmed the public reads at Q25 with fastp and called clones with MiXCR. Each CDR3 protein gets just one entry, which takes the most common genes and DNA from the rows behind it. V and J calls and clone size were set by TCRdb, not the authors. Counted in this sample were about 71,000 distinct CDR3 sequences; roughly 95% of them appeared once. The top ten clonotypes cover more than 0.09% of the sample.

The germline V gene sets CDR1 to SNHLY and CDR2 to FYNNEI. The CDR3 spans 12 residues, from the cysteine through the phenylalanine. Only the CDR3 part of the read is kept: 36 bases, read in frame from the first base. Unmatched junction bases come to 0, with V trimmed by 6 bases and J by 1 base. Peripheral blood CD8+ and CD4+ T cells from healthy donors, Susac syndrome patients and multiple sclerosis patients were profiled by high-throughput TCR beta sequencing. Multiple sclerosis controls were treatment-naive patients with stable or active relapsing-remitting disease fulfilling revised McDonald criteria. Bulk CD8+ and CD4+ T cells were purified by magnetic negative isolation, while CD8+ TEMRA cells were enriched using FACS. Blood was collected in EDTA tubes and processed within 24 hours, with PBMCs isolated through density gradient centrifugation. PBMCs intended for TCR sequencing were frozen in liquid nitrogen and were later thawed in a 37 degrees C water bath. A purity of at least 90% was achieved for sorted or isolated CD4+, CD8+ and CD8+ TEMRA cells.

This clonotype was obtained from a human donor with multiple sclerosis. The sequencing input was CD4+ T cells from PBMCs. The V and J segments used are TRBV2 and TRBJ2-7, and TRBD1 matches 7 of the central bases. The CDR3 reads as follows: CASRGQSYEQYF. The DNA reads as follows: TGTGCCAGCAGGGGACAGTCCTACGAGCAGTACTTC.